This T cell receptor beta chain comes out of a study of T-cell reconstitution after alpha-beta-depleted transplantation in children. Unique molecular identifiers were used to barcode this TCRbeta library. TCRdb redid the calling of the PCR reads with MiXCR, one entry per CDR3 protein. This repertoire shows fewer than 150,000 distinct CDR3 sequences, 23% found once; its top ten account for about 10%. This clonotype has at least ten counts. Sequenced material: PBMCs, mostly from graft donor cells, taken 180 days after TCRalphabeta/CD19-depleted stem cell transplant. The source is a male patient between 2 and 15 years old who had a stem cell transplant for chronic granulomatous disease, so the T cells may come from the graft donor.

CDR3 region: CSASGGAWADTQYF. In nucleotides, the CDR3 is TGCAGTGCTAGCGGGGGGGCTTGGGCAGATACGCAGTATTTT. The chain joins TRBV20-1 to TRBJ2-3, with 8 bases fitting TRBD2. This CDR3 is built from 14 residues. The germline V gene has CDR1 DFQATT and CDR2 SNEGSKA (reference sequence). V shed 3 bases, J shed 4 bases, and the junction held 6 bases outside the gene matches.